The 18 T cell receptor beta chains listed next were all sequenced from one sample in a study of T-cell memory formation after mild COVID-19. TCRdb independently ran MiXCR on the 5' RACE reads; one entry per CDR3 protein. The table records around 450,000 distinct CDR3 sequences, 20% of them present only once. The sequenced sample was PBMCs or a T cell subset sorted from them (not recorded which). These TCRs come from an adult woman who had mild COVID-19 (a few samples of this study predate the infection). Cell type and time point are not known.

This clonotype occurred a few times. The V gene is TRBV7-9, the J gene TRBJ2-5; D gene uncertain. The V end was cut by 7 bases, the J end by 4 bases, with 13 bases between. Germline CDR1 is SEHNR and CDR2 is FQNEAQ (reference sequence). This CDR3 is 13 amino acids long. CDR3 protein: CASTAPFGETQYF. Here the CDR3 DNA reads TGTGCCAGCACGGCCCCCTTTGGAGAGACCCAGTACTTC.

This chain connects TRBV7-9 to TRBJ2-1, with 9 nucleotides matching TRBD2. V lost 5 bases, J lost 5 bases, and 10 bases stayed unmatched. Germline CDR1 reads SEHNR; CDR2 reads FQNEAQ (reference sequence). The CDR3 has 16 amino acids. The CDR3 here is CASSEDLAGIDNEQFF. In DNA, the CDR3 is TGTGCCAGCAGCGAGGATCTAGCGGGAATAGACAATGAGCAGTTCTTC.

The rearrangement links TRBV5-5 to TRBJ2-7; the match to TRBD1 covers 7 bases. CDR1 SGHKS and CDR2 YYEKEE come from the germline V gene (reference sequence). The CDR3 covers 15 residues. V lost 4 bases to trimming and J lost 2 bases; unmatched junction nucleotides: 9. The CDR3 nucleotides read TGTGCCAGCAGCATCCGGGACAGCTATACCTACGAGCAGTACTTC. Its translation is CASSIRDSYTYEQYF.

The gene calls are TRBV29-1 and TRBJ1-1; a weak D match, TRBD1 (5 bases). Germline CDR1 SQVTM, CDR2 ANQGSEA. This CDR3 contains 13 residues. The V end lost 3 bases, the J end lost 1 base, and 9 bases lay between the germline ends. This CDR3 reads CSVEAGQNTEAFF. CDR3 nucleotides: TGCAGCGTTGAGGCAGGACAGAACACTGAAGCTTTCTTT.

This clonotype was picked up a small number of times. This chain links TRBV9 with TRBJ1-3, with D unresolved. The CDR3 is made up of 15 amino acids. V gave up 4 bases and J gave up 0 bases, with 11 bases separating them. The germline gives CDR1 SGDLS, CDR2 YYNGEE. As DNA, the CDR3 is TGTGCCAGCAGCTCGGGCCCTAGCTCTGGAAACACCATATATTTT. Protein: CASSSGPSSGNTIYF.

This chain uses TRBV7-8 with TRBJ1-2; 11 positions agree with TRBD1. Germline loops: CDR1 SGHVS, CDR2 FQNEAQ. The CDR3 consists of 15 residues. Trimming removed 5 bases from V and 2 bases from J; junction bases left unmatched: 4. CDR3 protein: CASSTGQGANYGYTF. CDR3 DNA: TGTGCCAGCAGCACCGGACAGGGGGCGAACTATGGCTACACCTTC.

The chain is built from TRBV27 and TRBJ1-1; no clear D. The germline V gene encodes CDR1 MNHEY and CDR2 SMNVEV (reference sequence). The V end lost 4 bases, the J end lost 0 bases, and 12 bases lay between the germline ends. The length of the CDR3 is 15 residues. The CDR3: CASSYGERMNTEAFF. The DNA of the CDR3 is TGTGCCAGCAGTTATGGGGAGAGGATGAACACTGAAGCTTTCTTT.

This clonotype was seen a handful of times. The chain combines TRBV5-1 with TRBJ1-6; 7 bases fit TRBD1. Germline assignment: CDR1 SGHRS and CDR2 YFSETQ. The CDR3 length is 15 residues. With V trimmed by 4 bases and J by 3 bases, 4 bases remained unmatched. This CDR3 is CASSPRQGYNSPLHF. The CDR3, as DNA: TGCGCCAGCAGCCCCCGACAGGGCTATAATTCACCCCTCCACTTT.

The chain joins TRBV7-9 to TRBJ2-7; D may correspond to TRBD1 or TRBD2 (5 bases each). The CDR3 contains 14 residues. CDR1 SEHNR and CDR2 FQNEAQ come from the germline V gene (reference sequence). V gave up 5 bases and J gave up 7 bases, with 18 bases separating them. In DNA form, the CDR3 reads TGTGCCAGCAGCCCCCAATGGACCGAGGGGGAGCAGTACTTC. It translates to CASSPQWTEGEQYF.

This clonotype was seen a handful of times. The DNA of the CDR3 is TGTGCCAGCAGCTTAAGGGATCCGGGACTAGCGGCGTATTTGAACGAGCAGTACTTC. It specifies CASSLRDPGLAAYLNEQYF. The V and J genes are TRBV7-8 and TRBJ2-7; 11 nucleotides match TRBD2. V shed 2 bases and J 5 bases; nucleotides not matched to a gene: 17. The CDR3 totals 19 residues. Germline V gene sequence: CDR1 SGHVS, CDR2 FQNEAQ.

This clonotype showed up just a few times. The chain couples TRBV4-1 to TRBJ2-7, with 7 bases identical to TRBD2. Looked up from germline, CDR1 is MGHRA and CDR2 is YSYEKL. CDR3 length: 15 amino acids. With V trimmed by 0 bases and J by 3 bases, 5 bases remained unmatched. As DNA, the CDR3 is TGCGCCAGCAGCCAAGATGGGAGGGGAAACTACGAGCAGTACTTC. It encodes CASSQDGRGNYEQYF.

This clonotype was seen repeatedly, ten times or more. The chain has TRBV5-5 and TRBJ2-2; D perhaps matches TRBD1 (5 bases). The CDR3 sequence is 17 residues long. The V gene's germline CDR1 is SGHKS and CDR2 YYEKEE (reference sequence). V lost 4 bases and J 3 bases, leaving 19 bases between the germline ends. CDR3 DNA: TGTGCCAGCAGCGACCAATCCAAGGGGCTACACACCGGGGAGCTGTTTTTT. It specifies CASSDQSKGLHTGELFF.

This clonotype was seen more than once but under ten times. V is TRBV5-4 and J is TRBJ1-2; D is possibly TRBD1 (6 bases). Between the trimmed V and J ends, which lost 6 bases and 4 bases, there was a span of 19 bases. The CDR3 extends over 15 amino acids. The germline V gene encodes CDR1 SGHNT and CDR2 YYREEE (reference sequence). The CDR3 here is CASTSSGRGIYGYTF. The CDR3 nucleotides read TGTGCCAGCACCTCATCTGGCAGGGGTATCTATGGCTACACCTTC.

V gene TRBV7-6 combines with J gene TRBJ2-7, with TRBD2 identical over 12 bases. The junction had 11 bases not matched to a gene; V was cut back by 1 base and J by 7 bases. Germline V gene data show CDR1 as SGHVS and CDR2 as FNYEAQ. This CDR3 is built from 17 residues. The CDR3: CASSLGASGGAFWEQYF. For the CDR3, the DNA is TGTGCCAGCAGCTTAGGCGCTAGCGGGGGGGCATTTTGGGAGCAGTACTTC.

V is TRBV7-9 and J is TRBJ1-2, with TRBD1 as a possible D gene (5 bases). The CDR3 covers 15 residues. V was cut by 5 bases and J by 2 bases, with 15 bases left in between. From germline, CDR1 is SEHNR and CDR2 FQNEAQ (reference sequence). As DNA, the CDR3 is TGTGCCAGCAGCCCGGAAAAGGGGAGGAACTATGGCTACACCTTC. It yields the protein CASSPEKGRNYGYTF.

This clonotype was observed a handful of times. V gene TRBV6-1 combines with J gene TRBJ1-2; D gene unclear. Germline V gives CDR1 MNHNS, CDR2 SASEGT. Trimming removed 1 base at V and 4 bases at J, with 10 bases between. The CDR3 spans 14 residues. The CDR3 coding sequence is TGTGCCAGCAGTGAAGGGGAGGGCTTCTATGGCTACACCTTC. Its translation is CASSEGEGFYGYTF.

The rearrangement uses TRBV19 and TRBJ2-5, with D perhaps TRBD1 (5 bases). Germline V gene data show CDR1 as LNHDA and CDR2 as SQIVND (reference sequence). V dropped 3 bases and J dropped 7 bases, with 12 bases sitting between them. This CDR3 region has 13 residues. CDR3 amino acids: CASSIPGSATQYF. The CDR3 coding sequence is TGTGCCAGTAGTATTCCAGGGTCGGCGACCCAGTACTTC.

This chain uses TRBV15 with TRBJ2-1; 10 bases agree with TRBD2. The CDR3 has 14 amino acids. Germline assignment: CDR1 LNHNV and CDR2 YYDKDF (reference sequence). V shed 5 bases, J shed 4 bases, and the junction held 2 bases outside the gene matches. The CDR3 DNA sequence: TGTGCCACCAGCCTGGGACTAGCGTACAATGAGCAGTTCTTC. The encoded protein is CATSLGLAYNEQFF.